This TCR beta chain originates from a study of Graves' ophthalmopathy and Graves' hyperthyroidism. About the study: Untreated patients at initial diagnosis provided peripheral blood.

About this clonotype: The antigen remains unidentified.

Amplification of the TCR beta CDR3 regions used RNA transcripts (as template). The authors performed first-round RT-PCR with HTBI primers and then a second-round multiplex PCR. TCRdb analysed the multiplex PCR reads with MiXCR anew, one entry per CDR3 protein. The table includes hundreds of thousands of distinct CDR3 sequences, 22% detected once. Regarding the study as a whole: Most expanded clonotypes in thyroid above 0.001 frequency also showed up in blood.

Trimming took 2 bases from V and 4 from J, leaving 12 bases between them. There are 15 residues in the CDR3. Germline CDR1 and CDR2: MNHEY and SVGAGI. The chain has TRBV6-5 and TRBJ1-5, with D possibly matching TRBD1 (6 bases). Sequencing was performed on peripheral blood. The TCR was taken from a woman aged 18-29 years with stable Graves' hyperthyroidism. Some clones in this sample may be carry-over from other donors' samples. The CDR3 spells CASSYGPGANQPQHF. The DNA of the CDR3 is TGTGCCAGCAGTTACGGGCCAGGGGCTAATCAGCCCCAGCATTTT.